These 17 T cell receptor beta chains were all obtained from the same sample, sequenced in a study of cytomegalovirus exposure and HLA in healthy donors. The PCR used 60 Vbeta and 13 Jbeta primers. Sequencing was performed with immunoSEQ multiplex PCR; in TCRdb, only in-frame clones are kept and a portion is missing. The sample consists of 90,000 to 120,000 clones, around three quarters of them appearing once. The sample was PBMCs. The receptors were sampled from a man aged 45-65 years in good health and CMV-seropositive.

V usage is TRBV21-1 and J usage is TRBJ2-5; no DNA check was done on the table's D call, TRBD1. TRBV21-1 is shown as a pseudogene. The CDR3 length is 15 residues. Here the CDR3 reads CASSKVEQLQETQYF. In DNA form, the CDR3 reads TGTGCCAGCAGCAAAGTAGAACAGCTCCAAGAGACCCAGTACTTC.

The gene calls are TRBV5-1 and TRBJ1-1; tentatively, D is TRBD1 (6 bases). The germline gives CDR1 SGHRS, CDR2 YFSETQ. Trimming took 4 bases from V and 3 from J, leaving 19 bases between them. CDR3 size: 16 residues. CDR3 nucleotides: TGCGCCAGCAGCCGGACAGACACGCTTCGGGACACTGAAGCTTTCTTT. Translated: CASSRTDTLRDTEAFF.

This chain uses TRBV4-1 with TRBJ2-5, with 10 bases that match TRBD2. The V gene end was trimmed by 0 bases and the J gene end by 0 bases; junction bases not matched to a gene: 7. The CDR3 has 18 amino acids. CDR1 is MGHRA and CDR2 is YSYEKL in the germline V gene. CDR3 region: CASSQEEKREGDQETQYF. CDR3 nucleotides: TGCGCCAGCAGCCAAGAAGAGAAGCGGGAGGGGGACCAAGAGACCCAGTACTTC.

This clone was counted only a few times. V gene TRBV15 combines with J gene TRBJ2-1; TRBD1 aligns across 7 bases. With 5 bases clipped from V and 12 bases from J, the junction kept 16 bases outside the gene matches. Germline lookup yields CDR1 LNHNV and CDR2 YYDKDF (reference sequence). The CDR3 consists of 15 residues. CDR3 residues: CATSPPFRTGRGQFF. As DNA, the CDR3 is TGTGCCACCAGCCCTCCTTTTCGGACAGGTCGGGGGCAGTTCTTC.

V is TRBV5-4 and J is TRBJ1-2; possibly TRBD1 for D (6 bases). The CDR3 runs 14 residues. Germline V gene data show CDR1 as SGHNT and CDR2 as YYREEE (reference sequence). Trimming left V 6 bases short and J 1 base short, with 13 bases between. CDR3 protein: CASNAYRVNYGYTF. DNA of the CDR3: TGTGCCAGCAACGCGTACAGGGTTAACTATGGCTACACCTTC.

The rearrangement uses TRBV5-4 and TRBJ2-5; 11 bases are a match to TRBD2. With the DNA end fitting TRBJ2-7 better, the J assignment may be wrong. The CDR3 covers 17 residues. Germline-derived CDR1 and CDR2 are SGHNT and YYREEE (reference sequence). The chain's CDR3 is CASSPKTSGVSSYEQYF. CDR3 bases: TGTGCCAGCAGCCCCAAGACTAGCGGGGTAAGCTCCTACGAGCAGTACTTC.

The rearrangement joins TRBV6-1 to TRBJ2-7, with D possibly TRBD2 on 6 matching bases. Germline V lookup: CDR1 MNHNS, CDR2 SASEGT. Trimming pared 5 bases from V and 0 bases from J, leaving 14 bases between. The CDR3 extends over 15 amino acids. The CDR3 spells CASSLLRGSSYEQYF. In DNA, the CDR3 is TGTGCCAGCAGTCTCCTACGGGGGAGCTCCTACGAGCAGTACTTC.

This clone was recorded a few times. This chain links TRBV19 with TRBJ2-6; perhaps TRBD1 as D (5 bases). Germline V gene data show CDR1 as LNHDA and CDR2 as SQIVND (reference sequence). V gave up 1 base and J gave up 2 bases, with 12 bases separating them. The CDR3 has 17 amino acids. The CDR3 protein is CASSIGNAGTGANVLTF. The DNA of the CDR3 is TGTGCCAGTAGTATAGGTAACGCAGGGACTGGGGCCAACGTCCTGACTTTC.

This rearrangement joins TRBV6-1 to TRBJ1-4; TRBD1 aligns across 11 bases. This CDR3 region has 17 residues. Germline loops: CDR1 MNHNS, CDR2 SASEGT. V dropped 2 bases and J dropped 8; count of bases not matched to a gene: 10. The CDR3 region is CASSERTGGPRGEKLFF. CDR3 coding DNA: TGTGCCAGCAGTGAACGGACAGGGGGCCCCAGGGGGGAAAAACTGTTTTTT.

V is TRBV2 and J is TRBJ2-2; D gene unclear. CDR1 SNHLY and CDR2 FYNNEI come from the germline V gene. CDR3 size: 12 residues. The V gene lost 6 bases and the J gene lost 7 bases, with 9 bases spanning the gap. DNA of the CDR3: TGTGCCAGCAGATATACGAGCGGGGAGCTGTTTTTT. The encoded protein is CASRYTSGELFF.

The V and J genes are TRBV7-2 and TRBJ2-3, with 7 bases identical to TRBD2. CDR1 and CDR2 from the germline V gene are SGHTA and FQGNSA. The CDR3 is made up of 13 amino acids. J was trimmed by 7 bases and V by 5 bases; bases with no gene match: 6. CDR3 protein: CASSPSGDYTQYF. The CDR3 nucleotides are TGTGCCAGCAGCCCAAGCGGGGACTATACGCAGTATTTT.

This clone was recorded once. The chain uses TRBV2 and TRBJ1-3; D gene uncertain. Germline V gene lookup returns CDR1 SNHLY and CDR2 FYNNEI. CDR3 length equals 13 residues. Trimming removed 4 bases from V and 2 bases from J, with 6 bases in between. The DNA of the CDR3 is TGTGCCAGCAGTGGTCCGGCTGGAAACACCATATATTTT. This gives the protein CASSGPAGNTIYF.

The sample holds one count of this clone. Different DNA sequences within this sample yield the same CDR3. The chain joins TRBV28 to TRBJ1-1; D perhaps matches TRBD1 (6 bases). With 5 bases removed from V and 1 base from J, the gap between germline ends came to 11 bases. This CDR3 region has 14 residues. Germline CDR1 and CDR2: MDHEN and SYDVKM. The chain's CDR3 is CASSTGGRNTEAFF. DNA for the CDR3: TGTGCCAGCAGTACGGGGGGCAGGAACACTGAAGCTTTCTTT.

This sequence joins TRBV18 and TRBJ2-7, with 11 bases aligning to TRBD2. The trim removed 5 bases at V and 6 bases at J, leaving 3 bases unmatched. Germline-derived CDR1 and CDR2 are KGHSH and LQKENI. This CDR3 has 13 residues. The chain's CDR3 is CASSSGLAAEQYF. In DNA form, the CDR3 reads TGTGCCAGCTCATCGGGACTAGCGGCCGAGCAGTACTTC.

The chain has TRBV5-6 and TRBJ2-7; 10 positions match TRBD2. With V trimmed by 2 bases and J by 4 bases, 6 bases remained unmatched. The CDR3 has 15 amino acids. The germline V gene has CDR1 SGHDT and CDR2 YYEEEE. Written as DNA, the CDR3 is TGTGCCAGCAGCTTACGGGGACTAGCGAATTACGAGCAGTACTTC. Amino acid sequence: CASSLRGLANYEQYF. The full variable domain, with the rest looked up from reference TRBV5-6 and TRBJ2-7, is DAGVTQSPTHLIKTRGQQVTLRCSPKSGHDTVSWYQQALGQGPQFIFQYYEEEERQRGNFPDRFSGHQFPNYSSELNVNALLLGDSALYLCASSLRGLANYEQYFGPGTRLTVT.

The gene calls are TRBV5-6 and TRBJ1-1; TRBD1 might be the D (6 bases). The CDR3 contains 13 residues. V lost 0 bases, J lost 11 bases, and 14 bases lay in between. From germline, CDR1 is SGHDT and CDR2 YYEEEE. This chain's CDR3 is CASSLGRGLAAFF. The CDR3 coding sequence is TGTGCCAGCAGCTTGGGCAGGGGACTAGCGGCTTTCTTT.

The chain uses TRBV15 and TRBJ1-3; TRBD1 aligns across 8 bases. Germline CDR1 and CDR2: LNHNV and YYDKDF (reference sequence). The CDR3 is 16 residues long. Germline trimming cut 2 bases from V and 2 bases from J; bases unmatched to any gene: 5. CDR3 sequence: CATSRLPTGAGNTIYF. The CDR3, as DNA: TGTGCCACCAGCAGACTACCGACAGGGGCTGGAAACACCATATATTTT. Variable domain in full (rest from reference TRBV15 and TRBJ1-3): DAMVIQNPRYQVTQFGKPVTLSCSQTLNHNVMYWYQQKSSQAPKLLFHYYDKDFNNEADTPDNFQSRRPNTSFCFLDIRSPGLGDTAMYLCATSRLPTGAGNTIYFGEGSWLTVV.